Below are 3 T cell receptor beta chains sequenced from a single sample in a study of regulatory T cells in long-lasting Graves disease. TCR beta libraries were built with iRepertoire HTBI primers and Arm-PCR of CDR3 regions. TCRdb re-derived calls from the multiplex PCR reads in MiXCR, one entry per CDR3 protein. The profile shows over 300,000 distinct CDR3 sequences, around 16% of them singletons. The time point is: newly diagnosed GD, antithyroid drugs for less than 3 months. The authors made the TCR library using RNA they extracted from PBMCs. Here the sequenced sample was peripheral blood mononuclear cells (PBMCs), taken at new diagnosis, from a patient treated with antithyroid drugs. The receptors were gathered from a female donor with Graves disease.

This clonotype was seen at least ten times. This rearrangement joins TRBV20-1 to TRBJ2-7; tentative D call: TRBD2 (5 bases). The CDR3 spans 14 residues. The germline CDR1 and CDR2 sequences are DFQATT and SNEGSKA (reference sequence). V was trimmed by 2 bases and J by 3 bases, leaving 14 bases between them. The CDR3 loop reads CSARSGNRDYEQYF. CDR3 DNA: TGCAGTGCTAGATCAGGAAATCGGGACTACGAGCAGTACTTC.

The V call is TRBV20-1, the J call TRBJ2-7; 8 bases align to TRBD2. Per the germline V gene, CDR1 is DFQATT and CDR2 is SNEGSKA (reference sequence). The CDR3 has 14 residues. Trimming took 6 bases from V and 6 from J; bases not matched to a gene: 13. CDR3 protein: CSAGGGSGGLEQYF. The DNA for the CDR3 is TGCAGTGCGGGGGGGGGGAGCGGGGGTCTCGAGCAGTACTTC.

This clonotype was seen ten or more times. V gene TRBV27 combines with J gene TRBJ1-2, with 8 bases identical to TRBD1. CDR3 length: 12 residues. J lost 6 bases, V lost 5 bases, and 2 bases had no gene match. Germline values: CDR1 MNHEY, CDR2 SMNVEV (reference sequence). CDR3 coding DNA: TGTGCCAGCAGTGCGACAGGGGATGGCTACACCTTC. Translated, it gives CASSATGDGYTF.